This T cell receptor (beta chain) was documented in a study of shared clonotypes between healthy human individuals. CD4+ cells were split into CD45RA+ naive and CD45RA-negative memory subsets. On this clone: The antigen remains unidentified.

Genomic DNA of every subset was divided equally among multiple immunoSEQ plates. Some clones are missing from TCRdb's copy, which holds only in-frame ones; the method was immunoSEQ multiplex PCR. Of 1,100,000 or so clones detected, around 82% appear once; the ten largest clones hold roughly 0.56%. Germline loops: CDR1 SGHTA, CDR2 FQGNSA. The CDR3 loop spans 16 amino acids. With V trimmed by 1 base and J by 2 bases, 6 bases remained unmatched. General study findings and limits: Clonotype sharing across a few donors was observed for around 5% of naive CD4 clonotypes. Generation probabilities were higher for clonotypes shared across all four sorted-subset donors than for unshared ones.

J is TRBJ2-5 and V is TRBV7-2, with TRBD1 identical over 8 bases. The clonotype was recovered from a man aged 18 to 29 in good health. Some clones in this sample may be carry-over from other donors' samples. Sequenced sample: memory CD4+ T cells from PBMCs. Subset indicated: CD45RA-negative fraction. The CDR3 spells CASSLGPRGRQETQYF. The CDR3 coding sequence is TGTGCCAGCAGCTTAGGGCCCAGGGGGCGGCAAGAGACCCAGTACTTC.